Below are 20 T cell receptor beta chains sequenced from a single sample in a study of vaccination effects on CD4 cells after COVID-19. Sequenced by immunoSEQ multiplex PCR; TCRdb stores in-frame clones only, minus some. Of 60,000 to 65,000 clones listed, about 80% were seen once; the top ten hold 3.5% to 4.5%. Pools of viral peptides were used by the ViraFEST assay to expand antigen-specific CD4+ T cells ahead of sequencing. Once cultured for roughly ten days, the cells underwent separation to obtain CD4+ T cells. Neither prior SARS-CoV-2 infection nor positive nucleocapsid antibodies were present in the vaccine recipients. Their antigens remain unidentified. The sequencing used CD4+ T cells from PBMCs cultured with HCoV-OC43 spike peptides, collected before COVID-19 vaccination. Subset noted: HCoV-OC43 spike overlapping peptide pool stimulation. These receptor sequences come from a human donor who received a COVID-19 vaccine.

The chain recombines TRBV13 with TRBJ1-6; 9 bases map to TRBD1. V lost 6 bases to trimming and J lost 7 bases; unmatched junction nucleotides: 7. CDR3 length: 15 amino acids. Germline V gene sequence: CDR1 PRHDT, CDR2 FYEKMQ (reference sequence). For the CDR3, the DNA is TGTGCCAGCAGTAGTAGTGACAGGGGGAATTCACCCCTCCACTTT. It specifies CASSSSDRGNSPLHF. Based on the CDR3 plus reference TRBV13 and TRBJ1-6, the full variable domain is AAGVIQSPRHLIKEKRETATLKCYPIPRHDTVYWYQQGPGQDPQFLISFYEKMQSDKGSIPDRFSAQQFSDYHSELNMSSLELGDSALYFCASSSSDRGNSPLHFGNGTRLTVT.

The V and J genes are TRBV25-1 and TRBJ2-2, with D hard to call. The germline gives CDR1 MGHDK, CDR2 SYGVNS. V dropped 0 bases and J dropped 2 bases, with 4 bases sitting between them. The CDR3 contains 14 residues. The CDR3 is CASSEYGNTGELFF. CDR3 DNA: TGTGCCAGCAGTGAATATGGCAACACCGGGGAGCTGTTTTTT.

The chain carries TRBV5-6 and TRBJ2-7; D uncertain. The CDR3 sequence is 14 residues long. CDR1 is SGHDT and CDR2 is YYEEEE in the germline V gene. Trimming cost V 2 bases and J 2 bases, with 11 bases left between them. CDR3 nucleotides: TGTGCCAGCAGCTTAAGTATCCAGGCCTACGAGCAGTACGTC. This gives the protein CASSLSIQAYEQYV.

The rearrangement joins TRBV6-2 or TRBV6-3 to TRBJ1-5, with TRBD1 identical over 7 bases. The CDR3 sequence is 16 residues long. Trimming cost V 1 base and J 3 bases; bases outside gene matches: 6. Germline V gives CDR1 MNHEY, CDR2 SVGEGT. The CDR3 here is CASSYWPGGFNQPQHF. CDR3 coding DNA: TGTGCCAGCAGTTACTGGCCAGGGGGGTTCAATCAGCCCCAGCATTTT.

This chain connects TRBV11-2 to TRBJ2-3, with 8 bases that match TRBD1. Germline V gene lookup returns CDR1 SGHAT and CDR2 FQNNGV. The CDR3 covers 16 residues. J gave up 2 bases and V 1 base, and 5 bases lay outside the gene matches. For the CDR3, the DNA is TGTGCCAGCAGCTTAGGGGCAGGGGGCTACACAGATACGCAGTATTTT. Translated, it gives CASSLGAGGYTDTQYF.

V gene TRBV11-2 combines with J gene TRBJ2-7; D may be TRBD2 (7 bases). V was pared by 1 base and J by 7 bases, with 14 bases between. The germline V gene encodes CDR1 SGHAT and CDR2 FQNNGV. The CDR3 spans 14 residues. CDR3 nucleotide sequence: TGTGCCAGCAGCTTAGTTGGGGGGGCGAATGAGCAGTACGTC. It is translated as CASSLVGGANEQYV.

This clone was recorded only once. The chain employs TRBV5-1 and TRBJ2-6; 8 nucleotides line up with TRBD1. Germline assignment: CDR1 SGHRS and CDR2 YFSETQ. The ends lost 4 bases at V and 3 bases at J; junction bases unmatched: 6. This CDR3 has 16 amino acids. The CDR3 protein is CASSDQGASGANVLTF. CDR3 in DNA: TGCGCCAGCAGCGATCAGGGGGCAAGTGGGGCCAACGTCCTGACTTTC.

This clone was counted once. The V and J genes are TRBV6-5 and TRBJ1-2; 10 bases map to TRBD1. This CDR3 is 13 amino acids long. Germline V gives CDR1 MNHEY, CDR2 SVGAGI. Trimming at V came to 6 bases and at J to 6 bases, leaving 4 bases not matched to a gene. For the CDR3, the DNA is TGTGCCAGCAGCTACGACAGGGGGCATGGCTACACCTTC. Amino acids: CASSYDRGHGYTF.

The genes are TRBV9 and TRBJ2-5; 7 bases fit TRBD1. Unmatched junction bases numbered 9, after V lost 3 bases and J lost 7 bases. The germline gives CDR1 SGDLS, CDR2 YYNGEE. The CDR3 length is 14 residues. CDR3 residues: CASSGQGALGTQYF. The DNA of the CDR3 is TGTGCCAGCAGCGGACAGGGTGCATTAGGGACCCAGTACTTC.

The chain employs TRBV5-5 and TRBJ2-6, with D perhaps matching TRBD1 (5 bases). Trimming removed 2 bases at V and 0 bases at J, with 9 bases between. This CDR3 is built from 16 residues. CDR1 is SGHKS and CDR2 is YYEKEE in the germline V gene (reference sequence). For the CDR3, the DNA is TGTGCCAGCAGCTTTGGACACGTCTCTGGGGCCAACGTCCTGACTTTC. Protein: CASSFGHVSGANVLTF.

This clone has only one observation. The CDR3 loop reads CASSALNTGELFF. The DNA for the CDR3 is TGTGCCAGCAGTGCGTTAAACACCGGGGAGCTGTTTTTT. The chain couples TRBV2 to TRBJ2-2, with no clear D. V shed 4 bases and J shed 2 bases, with 5 bases lying between them. Germline-derived CDR1 and CDR2 are SNHLY and FYNNEI. The CDR3 has 13 residues.

In its sample, this clone was seen a few times. J is TRBJ1-1 and V is TRBV10-1; D possibly corresponds to TRBD1 (5 bases). Germline V gives CDR1 WNHNN, CDR2 SYGVQD (reference sequence). V shed 4 bases and J shed 5 bases, with 8 bases lying between them. CDR3 length: 12 residues. The CDR3 loop reads CASSAGLTEAFF. CDR3 nucleotide sequence: TGCGCCAGCAGTGCAGGGTTGACTGAAGCTTTCTTT.

This clone has more than one count but fewer than ten. The CDR3 bases are TGTGCCAGCAGCATTCTAACAGCGAACACTGAAGCTTTCTTT. This translates into CASSILTANTEAFF. This chain uses TRBV7-8 with TRBJ1-1, with D uncertain. The CDR3 sequence is 14 residues long. CDR1 SGHVS and CDR2 FQNEAQ come from the germline V gene. V lost 5 bases and J 1 base, leaving 11 bases between the germline ends.

This clone turned up a few times. The gene calls are TRBV4-1 and TRBJ1-6, with TRBD1 as a possible D gene (5 bases). The CDR3 has 16 amino acids. Germline V gene sequence: CDR1 MGHRA, CDR2 YSYEKL. V was trimmed by 2 bases and J by 7 bases, leaving 15 bases between them. The DNA of the CDR3 is TGCGCCAGCAGCCAAAGACCTGAAGGGGTGAATTCACCCCTCCACTTT. Its protein is CASSQRPEGVNSPLHF.

The chain employs TRBV5-5 and TRBJ1-3, with D tentatively TRBD1 (5 bases). The V and J ends lost 0 bases and 8 bases respectively, with 9 bases between them. This CDR3 spans 13 amino acids. Germline CDR1 is SGHKS and CDR2 is YYEKEE (reference sequence). The DNA for the CDR3 is TGTGCCAGCAGCTTGGGGGAGGGGTACACCATATATTTT. It translates to CASSLGEGYTIYF. The complete variable domain, with remaining parts taken from reference TRBV5-5 and TRBJ1-3, reads DAGVTQSPTHLIKTRGQQVTLRCSPISGHKSVSWYQQVLGQGPQFIFQYYEKEERGRGNFPDRFSARQFPNYSSELNVNALLLGDSALYLCASSLGEGYTIYFGEGSWLTVV.

The CDR3 spells CASSYPSRWETQYF. The DNA of the CDR3 is TGTGCCAGCAGTTACCCTTCCCGGTGGGAGACCCAGTACTTC. The chain uses TRBV6-6 and TRBJ2-5; D unclear. Germline V gives CDR1 MNHNY, CDR2 SVGAGI (reference sequence). V lost 2 bases, J lost 5 bases, and 12 bases lay in between. The CDR3 consists of 14 residues.

This chain joins TRBV5-1 and TRBJ1-5, with 7 bases aligning to TRBD1. Germline CDR1 reads SGHRS; CDR2 reads YFSETQ. V was clipped by 0 bases and J by 4 bases; unmatched bases: 4. CDR3 length: 15 residues. CDR3 sequence reads: CASSLAGQENQPQHF. CDR3 nucleotides: TGCGCCAGCAGCTTGGCCGGACAGGAGAATCAGCCCCAGCATTTT.

This rearrangement joins TRBV24-1 to TRBJ2-2; 8 bases match TRBD1. The CDR3 runs to 13 residues. CDR1 and CDR2 from the germline V gene are KGHDR and SFDVKD. Unmatched junction bases numbered 0, after V lost 6 bases and J lost 4 bases. The CDR3 spells CATSTGGTGELFF. The CDR3 DNA follows: TGTGCCACCAGTACAGGGGGCACCGGGGAGCTGTTTTTT.

In DNA form, the CDR3 reads TGCAGCGTTCCCGGGACTAGCGGGGGGGCCCGTCAAGAGACCCAGTACTTC. This encodes CSVPGTSGGARQETQYF. This chain joins TRBV29-1 and TRBJ2-5; 16 bases are a match to TRBD2. The J segment lost 2 bases and the V segment lost 5 bases, leaving 8 bases of the junction unmatched. CDR1 and CDR2 (germline): SQVTM, ANQGSEA. The CDR3 sequence is 17 residues long.

The chain uses TRBV12-3 or TRBV12-4 and TRBJ2-1, with no clear D. Trimming stripped 4 bases from V and 6 bases from J, with 7 bases between. This CDR3 has 12 residues. The CDR3 sequence is CASSSRRNEQFF. In nucleotides, the CDR3 is TGTGCCAGCAGTTCCCGACGCAATGAGCAGTTCTTC.